Listed below are T cell receptor beta chains from one sample, sequenced in a study of PD-L1 blockade in urothelial cancer. Produced via immunoSEQ multiplex PCR; TCRdb's table is partial and in-frame only. Seen here are some 65,000 clones, 80% to 85% observed once, and the top ten hold 3.2%. The sequencing here drew on PBMCs, taken around atezolizumab (anti-PD-L1) treatment. The receptor source for this set is a man between 65 and 85 years old with urothelial cancer. The CDR3 runs from the conserved cysteine through the conserved F or W. D genes are given only for firm matches. Clone sizes are given selectively: once, few, many, or a class where the clone is expanded.

v_gene: TRBV30; abundance: few; j_gene: TRBJ2-7; d_gene: -; CDR3nt: TGTGCCTGGAGTCCCCTATCCGGCGAGCAGTACTTC; CDR3aa: CAWSPLSGEQYF
v_gene: TRBV28; abundance: -; j_gene: TRBJ1-4; d_gene: TRBD1; CDR3nt: TGTGCCAGCAGGGTTCGACAGGGCCTTTTTGCAACTAATGAAAAACTGTTTTTT; CDR3aa: CASRVRQGLFATNEKLFF
v_gene: TRBV5-1; abundance: few; j_gene: TRBJ2-2; d_gene: -; CDR3nt: TGCGCCAGCAGCTTGGACGGGAGAGCAACCGGGGAGCTGTTTTTT; CDR3aa: CASSLDGRATGELFF
v_gene: TRBV2; abundance: -; j_gene: TRBJ2-1; d_gene: TRBD2; CDR3nt: TGTGCCAGCAGTTCCGGGACTAGCGGCCACAATGAGCAGTTCTTC; CDR3aa: CASSSGTSGHNEQFF
v_gene: TRBV5-1; abundance: -; j_gene: TRBJ2-3; d_gene: TRBD1; CDR3nt: TGCGCCAGCAGGCTGGGACAGGGGGCAGATACGCAGTATTTT; CDR3aa: CASRLGQGADTQYF
v_gene: TRBV19; abundance: once; j_gene: TRBJ1-4; d_gene: -; CDR3nt: TGTGCCAGTAGTATCGAAAGGGGTGGCGAAAAACTGTTTTTT; CDR3aa: CASSIERGGEKLFF
v_gene: TRBV5-6; abundance: -; j_gene: TRBJ2-5; d_gene: -; CDR3nt: TGTGCCAGCAGCCCGGACATCTACACGACCCAGTACTTC; CDR3aa: CASSPDIYTTQYF
v_gene: TRBV19; abundance: -; j_gene: TRBJ2-7; d_gene: TRBD2; CDR3nt: TGTGCCAGTAGTCCTGGGACTAGCTCCTACGAGCAGTACTTC; CDR3aa: CASSPGTSSYEQYF
v_gene: TRBV9; abundance: -; j_gene: TRBJ2-1; d_gene: -; CDR3nt: TGTGCCAGCGCTAAGGGGCCCCCTAACAATGAGCAGTTCTTC; CDR3aa: CASAKGPPNNEQFF
v_gene: TRBV13; abundance: -; j_gene: TRBJ2-1; d_gene: -; CDR3nt: TGTGCCAGCAGCTTAAGGGGGAGTAGCTACAATGAGCAGTTCTTC; CDR3aa: CASSLRGSSYNEQFF
v_gene: TRBV5-8; abundance: -; j_gene: TRBJ2-5; d_gene: TRBD1; CDR3nt: TGTGCCAGCAGCTTCGGACAGGCCGGCGAGACCCAGTACTTC; CDR3aa: CASSFGQAGETQYF
v_gene: TRBV5-1; abundance: -; j_gene: TRBJ2-1; d_gene: -; CDR3nt: TGCGCCAGCAGCTCCGGGCAGGGAACCTACAATGAGCAGTTCTTC; CDR3aa: CASSSGQGTYNEQFF
v_gene: TRBV5-1; abundance: few; j_gene: TRBJ1-3; d_gene: -; CDR3nt: TGCGCCAGCAGTTTCGACACGGCAAGCTCTGGAAACACCATATATTTT; CDR3aa: CASSFDTASSGNTIYF
v_gene: TRBV18; abundance: -; j_gene: TRBJ1-3; d_gene: -; CDR3nt: TGTGCCAGCTCACCCTCGCGGCAGTCTGGAAACACCATATATTTT; CDR3aa: CASSPSRQSGNTIYF
v_gene: TRBV6-1; abundance: -; j_gene: TRBJ2-1; d_gene: -; CDR3nt: TGTGCCAGCAGTGCGAGGGTGGGGGCCAACTACAATGAGCAGTTCTTC; CDR3aa: CASSARVGANYNEQFF
v_gene: TRBV19; abundance: -; j_gene: TRBJ1-5; d_gene: TRBD1; CDR3nt: TGTGCCAGTAGTGAGCAGGGGGCGAATCAGCCCCAGCATTTT; CDR3aa: CASSEQGANQPQHF
v_gene: TRBV27; abundance: once; j_gene: TRBJ2-7; d_gene: TRBD2; CDR3nt: TGTGCCAGCAGCTTTATCGGGTCTAGCGGGTACGAGCAGTACTTC; CDR3aa: CASSFIGSSGYEQYF
v_gene: TRBV10-3; abundance: -; j_gene: TRBJ2-5; d_gene: -; CDR3nt: TGTGCCATCAGTGACGGGAAACGGGAGACCCAGTACTTC; CDR3aa: CAISDGKRETQYF
v_gene: TRBV6-1; abundance: once; j_gene: TRBJ2-7; d_gene: -; CDR3nt: TGTGCCAGCAGGGGCAGGTCCTACGAGCAGTACTTC; CDR3aa: CASRGRSYEQYF
v_gene: TRBV11-2; abundance: -; j_gene: TRBJ2-4; d_gene: -; CDR3nt: TGTGCCAGCAGCTTAGATGCGTTCACCAAAAACATTCAGTACTTC; CDR3aa: CASSLDAFTKNIQYF
v_gene: TRBV6-1; abundance: -; j_gene: TRBJ2-1; d_gene: -; CDR3nt: TGTGCCAGCAGTGCTAGGCCGGGACAAGGCTACAATGAGCAGTTCTTC; CDR3aa: CASSARPGQGYNEQFF
v_gene: TRBV9; abundance: -; j_gene: TRBJ1-3; d_gene: TRBD1; CDR3nt: TGTGCCAGCAGCGTAGCGGGACAGGGTCACTCTGGAAACACCATATATTTT; CDR3aa: CASSVAGQGHSGNTIYF
v_gene: TRBV6-1; abundance: -; j_gene: TRBJ1-1; d_gene: TRBD1; CDR3nt: TGTGCCAGCAGTGCCCGGGACAGGGAATCTGAAGCTTTCTTT; CDR3aa: CASSARDRESEAFF
v_gene: TRBV29-1; abundance: few; j_gene: TRBJ2-2; d_gene: -; CDR3nt: TGCAGCGGGGCGGAGGGTACAGCGAACACCGGGGAGCTGTTTTTT; CDR3aa: CSGAEGTANTGELFF
v_gene: TRBV30; abundance: -; j_gene: TRBJ1-2; d_gene: -; CDR3nt: TGTGCCTGGAGCACCCCGGATGGGGGCGCGGTAGCCTATGGCTACACCTTC; CDR3aa: CAWSTPDGGAVAYGYTF
v_gene: TRBV19; abundance: -; j_gene: TRBJ2-1; d_gene: -; CDR3nt: TGTGCCAGTACCCAAACCACTAGCTACCCAAATGAGCAGTTCTTC; CDR3aa: CASTQTTSYPNEQFF
v_gene: TRBV5-6; abundance: once; j_gene: TRBJ2-6; d_gene: -; CDR3nt: TGTGCCAGCACCGCCCTCAGGGGTGAGGGGGCCAACGTCCTGACTTTC; CDR3aa: CASTALRGEGANVLTF
v_gene: TRBV4-2; abundance: -; j_gene: TRBJ2-5; d_gene: TRBD2; CDR3nt: TGTGCCAGCAGCAGTTCAACTAGCGGGAGGCTAGAGACCCAGTACTTC; CDR3aa: CASSSSTSGRLETQYF
v_gene: TRBV18; abundance: -; j_gene: TRBJ1-1; d_gene: -; CDR3nt: TGTGCCAGCTCACCACCGAGACTTCGGGGGAACACTGAAGCTTTCTTT; CDR3aa: CASSPPRLRGNTEAFF
v_gene: TRBV5-1; abundance: once; j_gene: TRBJ1-4; d_gene: -; CDR3nt: TGCGCCAGCAGCTCGGGGAGTCGGGATGAAAAACTGTTTTTT; CDR3aa: CASSSGSRDEKLFF
v_gene: TRBV5-1; abundance: -; j_gene: TRBJ2-5; d_gene: TRBD2; CDR3nt: TGCGCCAGCACGCCTCGACTAGCGGGAGCAAAAGAGACCCAGTACTTC; CDR3aa: CASTPRLAGAKETQYF
v_gene: TRBV2; abundance: -; j_gene: TRBJ2-3; d_gene: -; CDR3nt: TGTGCCAGCTGGGAGTACACAGATACGCAGTATTTT; CDR3aa: CASWEYTDTQYF
v_gene: TRBV2; abundance: -; j_gene: TRBJ2-3; d_gene: -; CDR3nt: TGTGCCAGCAGTGAAGCGCTGGGGAGTACGCAGTATTTT; CDR3aa: CASSEALGSTQYF
v_gene: TRBV28; abundance: -; j_gene: TRBJ1-1; d_gene: -; CDR3nt: TGTGCCAGCAGTTCCAACCCAGGGGCCAGGGCCAACACTGAAGCTTTCTTT; CDR3aa: CASSSNPGARANTEAFF
v_gene: TRBV6-5; abundance: -; j_gene: TRBJ2-3; d_gene: TRBD2; CDR3nt: TGTGCCAGCAGTTGGACTAGCGGGAGAGTAGAAACGCAGTATTTT; CDR3aa: CASSWTSGRVETQYF
v_gene: TRBV30; abundance: -; j_gene: TRBJ1-4; d_gene: -; CDR3nt: TGTGCCTGGAGTGGTGAGACACTAGGCGAAAAACTGTTTTTT; CDR3aa: CAWSGETLGEKLFF
v_gene: TRBV19; abundance: -; j_gene: TRBJ2-1; d_gene: TRBD2; CDR3nt: TGTGCCAGTAGCGGGAGGGCCCACAATGAGCAGTTCTTC; CDR3aa: CASSGRAHNEQFF
v_gene: TRBV18; abundance: once; j_gene: TRBJ1-2; d_gene: TRBD1; CDR3nt: TGTGCCAGCTCATTAAGGACAGGGGGCGACCACTACGACTATGGCTACACCTTC; CDR3aa: CASSLRTGGDHYDYGYTF
v_gene: TRBV15; abundance: -; j_gene: TRBJ2-6; d_gene: -; CDR3nt: TGTGCCACCAGCAGAGTCGGGGTCTCTGGGGCCAACGTCCTGACTTTC; CDR3aa: CATSRVGVSGANVLTF
v_gene: TRBV29-1; abundance: -; j_gene: TRBJ2-1; d_gene: -; CDR3nt: TGCAGCGCCCAGAACAGGGGAGGTCGCAATGAGCAGTTCTTC; CDR3aa: CSAQNRGGRNEQFF
v_gene: TRBV9; abundance: -; j_gene: TRBJ1-4; d_gene: TRBD1; CDR3nt: TGTGCCAGCAGCCTTCGCGGACAGGGGGATGAAAAACTGTTTTTT; CDR3aa: CASSLRGQGDEKLFF
v_gene: TRBV6-4; abundance: -; j_gene: TRBJ1-5; d_gene: -; CDR3nt: TGTGCCAGCCCCCATGCAGGGGGCAATCAGCCCCAGCATTTT; CDR3aa: CASPHAGGNQPQHF
v_gene: TRBV6-6; abundance: -; j_gene: TRBJ1-5; d_gene: -; CDR3nt: TGTGCCAGCAGTTCCCCGGGTCAATGGAATCAGCCCCAGCATTTT; CDR3aa: CASSSPGQWNQPQHF
v_gene: TRBV5-6; abundance: -; j_gene: TRBJ2-1; d_gene: -; CDR3nt: TGTGCCAGCACCCCCGGGGGAGGAGGTGAGCAGTTCTTC; CDR3aa: CASTPGGGGEQFF
v_gene: TRBV25-1; abundance: -; j_gene: TRBJ1-2; d_gene: -; CDR3nt: TGTGCCAGCAGTCCGACGGAACAGTCTAACTATGGCTACACCTTC; CDR3aa: CASSPTEQSNYGYTF
v_gene: TRBV2; abundance: -; j_gene: TRBJ2-7; d_gene: TRBD1; CDR3nt: TGTGCCAGCAGTGAAGGCCAGGGGGCCCCCTACGAGCAGTACTTC; CDR3aa: CASSEGQGAPYEQYF
v_gene: TRBV6-4; abundance: -; j_gene: TRBJ2-7; d_gene: -; CDR3nt: TGTGCCAGCAGGGCCAGCCGCGGCTACGAGCAGTACTTC; CDR3aa: CASRASRGYEQYF
v_gene: TRBV5-1; abundance: -; j_gene: TRBJ2-6; d_gene: -; CDR3nt: TGCGCCAGCAGCTTGGGGGGCTCCGGGGCCAACGTCCTGACTTTC; CDR3aa: CASSLGGSGANVLTF
v_gene: TRBV29-1; abundance: few; j_gene: TRBJ2-3; d_gene: -; CDR3nt: TGCAGCGCATCCGCCGCACTAGCAGCGCGGGATACGCAGTATTTT; CDR3aa: CSASAALAARDTQYF
v_gene: TRBV11-2; abundance: -; j_gene: TRBJ2-1; d_gene: -; CDR3nt: TGTGCCAGCAGCTCTGTTGGGGCGGGGTACTCCTACAATGAGCAGTTCTTC; CDR3aa: CASSSVGAGYSYNEQFF